Below, 8 T cell receptor beta chains from the same sample are listed, as sequenced in a study of neoadjuvant anti-PD-1 for oral cavity cancer. Some clones are missing from TCRdb's copy, which holds only in-frame ones; the method was immunoSEQ multiplex PCR. The data contain over 60,000 clones, 85% to 90% of them singletons. Regarding time point: after neoadjuvant nivolumab, at surgical resection. The specimen comprised PBMCs, sampled after nivolumab (anti-PD-1) treatment. Receptor source: a person aged 40 to 85 with oral cavity squamous cell carcinoma.

The chain couples TRBV7-2 to TRBJ2-3; possibly TRBD1 for D (6 bases). From germline, CDR1 is SGHTA and CDR2 FQGNSA. V lost 1 base to trimming and J lost 2 bases, with 13 bases between them. The CDR3 has 16 amino acids. The CDR3 DNA sequence: TGTGCCAGCAGCTTAGGCTGGGGGCCGATCACAGATACGCAGTATTTT. Translation gives CASSLGWGPITDTQYF.

V usage is TRBV6-5 and J usage is TRBJ2-7, with D uncertain. Trimming took 0 bases from V and 6 from J, leaving 18 bases between them. In germline, CDR1 is MNHEY, CDR2 SVGAGI. This CDR3 region has 16 residues. The CDR3, as DNA: TGTGCCAGCAGTTACTCAGCCGATGCCCCGCGGATCGAGCAGTACTTC. This gives the protein CASSYSADAPRIEQYF.

This chain uses TRBV6-1 with TRBJ1-3, with D unresolved. The V end was cut by 4 bases, the J end by 1 base, with 11 bases between. CDR3 length: 15 residues. The germline gives CDR1 MNHNS, CDR2 SASEGT. CDR3: CASSGVLSSGNTIYF. The CDR3 bases are TGTGCCAGCAGTGGAGTATTATCTTCTGGAAACACCATATATTTT.

The J gene is TRBJ2-1, the V gene TRBV30; possibly TRBD1 for D (6 bases). Germline CDR1 reads GTSNPN; CDR2 reads SVGIG (reference sequence). The CDR3 runs 12 residues. The V end was cut by 5 bases, the J end by 6 bases, with 11 bases between. As DNA, the CDR3 is TGTGCCTGGGAGGGGGACATCAATGAGCAGTTCTTC. Amino acids: CAWEGDINEQFF.

This chain connects TRBV7-9 to TRBJ1-4; maybe TRBD1 (5 bases). Germline CDR1 SEHNR, CDR2 FQNEAQ (reference sequence). Between the trimmed V and J ends, which lost 5 bases and 6 bases, there was a span of 7 bases. The CDR3 runs to 12 residues. The CDR3 sequence is CASSRGYEKLFF. The CDR3 coding sequence is TGTGCCAGCAGCAGGGGCTATGAAAAACTGTTTTTT.

About this clone itself: Other DNA sequences from this sample encode an identical CDR3 as well. The V gene is TRBV5-4, the J gene TRBJ2-7; D ambiguous. CDR1 and CDR2 from the germline V gene are SGHNT and YYREEE (reference sequence). This CDR3 region has 11 residues. V lost 0 bases and J lost 3, with 1 base in between. The CDR3 loop reads CASSLGYEQYF. The CDR3 nucleotides read TGTGCCAGCAGCTTGGGCTACGAGCAGTACTTC.

This clone was seen once. The chain recombines TRBV4-1 with TRBJ2-1; no clear D. The V gene's germline CDR1 is MGHRA and CDR2 YSYEKL. The CDR3 sequence is 13 residues long. V lost 2 bases to trimming and J lost 8 bases, with 10 bases between them. The CDR3 protein is CASSQPNIDEQFF. CDR3 DNA sequence: TGCGCCAGCAGCCAACCGAATATCGATGAGCAGTTCTTC.

The chain combines TRBV7-9 with TRBJ2-5; TRBD2 might be the D (5 bases). Trimming removed 2 bases at V and 6 bases at J, with 13 bases between. This CDR3 spans 14 amino acids. Per germline, CDR1 SEHNR and CDR2 FQNEAQ (reference sequence). The CDR3 DNA sequence: TGTGCCAGCAGCTTACGTGACGGGGATAAGACCCAGTACTTC. This sequence encodes CASSLRDGDKTQYF. Variable domain in full (rest from reference TRBV7-9 and TRBJ2-5): DTGVSQNPRHKITKRGQNVTFRCDPISEHNRLYWYRQTLGQGPEFLTYFQNEAQLEKSRLLSDRFSAERPKGSFSTLEIQRTEQGDSAMYLCASSLRDGDKTQYFGPGTRLLVL.